The clone carrying this T cell receptor (beta chain) was seen repeatedly, ten times or more. Its specificity is not known. For repertoire sequencing, the TCR beta CDR3 regions were amplified from RNA transcripts. HTBI primers primed a first-round RT-PCR, and a second-round multiplex PCR followed. TCRdb redid the calling of the multiplex PCR reads with MiXCR, one entry per CDR3 protein. The table has under 350,000 distinct CDR3 sequences, under 20% seen once. Fresh peripheral blood (approximately 10 ml) yielded the PBMCs. The entry originates in a study of Graves' ophthalmopathy and Graves' hyperthyroidism. General study findings and limits: Blood samples also showed most expanded thyroid clonotypes exceeding 0.001 frequency.

Trimming left V 0 bases short and J 4 bases short, with 10 bases between. The CDR3 is 15 residues long. Germline V lookup: CDR1 LGHDT, CDR2 YNNKEL (reference sequence). Sequences were obtained from peripheral blood. The sequence derives from an adult man with Graves' ophthalmopathy. The chain is built from TRBV3-1 and TRBJ1-5; D remains unclear. The CDR3 loop reads CASSQDSGYNQPQHF. The DNA for the CDR3 is TGTGCCAGCAGCCAAGATTCCGGGTATAATCAGCCCCAGCATTTT.